Described below is a single T cell receptor beta chain sequence and its context. What antigen it recognizes has not been identified. The input lacks base qualities; no much larger clone sits a single base away. Explained via the paper, the time point label denotes: baseline before first vaccination. The vaccinee samples were drawn from two UK trials, COV001 and COV002, one of which was a single-blind randomized controlled phase 2/3 trial testing AZD1222 (ChAdOx1 nCoV-19) in healthy adults. Trial participant PBMC samples were collected at day 0 and day 28 after the second dose for TCRbeta chain sequencing. The sample comes from a study of T cell responses to AZD1222 COVID-19 vaccine (dated by TCRdb to 2020 to 2022). With regard to the full study: AZD1222 recipients with second doses at about 4 weeks or about 12 weeks were pooled, because spike-specific TCR depth and breadth did not differ between schedules. TCR sequencing covered 230 or so trial participants: 200 to 210 given two doses of AZD1222 and approximately 25 given two doses of MenACWY control vaccine. Enrollment into the trials was organized by age into subgroups of 18-55, 56-69 and 70-plus years, and those subgroups contained roughly 150, 30 and 60 TCR-sequenced participants, respectively.

Including cysteine and phenylalanine, the CDR3 has 16 amino acids. Of the read, only the CDR3 DNA is kept; its 48 bases are in frame from base 1. The germline V gene (reference sequence) specifies MNHNY as CDR1 and SVGAGI as CDR2. V and J are truncated by 6 bases and 1 base respectively, leaving an intervening sequence of 15 bases. The CDR3 regions of human TCRbeta chains were analyzed by immunosequencing. As for the authors' bioinformatics: Repertoire TCRs were matched against a reference library of SARS-CoV-2-specific TCRs generated with the MIRA antigen-specificity platform. Breadth was defined as the fraction of unique TCRs that were SARS-CoV-2-associated, and depth was defined as the fraction of total T cells that were SARS-CoV-2-associated. Each spike-specific TCR was assigned to its reactive spike region and to a CD4 or CD8 class using the MIRA data. Log10-transformed breadth and depth values were compared by one-way ANOVA with Sidak's multiple comparisons tests. TCRdb took over this immuneACCESS table, retaining in-frame rearrangements with V and J assigned. Such tables are incomplete; in checked studies, under half of the missing clones stem from an unresolved V gene, and the remainder is unexplained. V and J calls and clone size are given by that table; D and trimming were obtained from the DNA. The sample data list 54,000 or so clones, and 88% of these were observed just once. Roughly 14% of the sample is taken by the ten largest.

General findings and caveats noted by the study authors: Because no day 14 peak-response samples were available, repertoires were characterized only after the peak T cell response. After two AZD1222 doses, both the breadth and the depth of spike-specific TCRs were significantly higher than at day 0 and than in MenACWY recipients. Conclusions about previously exposed vaccinees are limited because only a handful of AZD1222 recipients were SARS-CoV-2 seropositive at baseline. The 56-69-year group was small, and its depth increase did not reach significance, likely because of low power. The whole spike protein was spanned by vaccine-associated CD4 TCRs, and dominant responses were seen in regions 160-218 and 743-854. Participants were mostly white British and included more females than males, and it was suggested by the authors that clonal diversity may have been underestimated. Nearly half of unique spike-specific TCRs reportedly recognized epitopes outside regions mutated in the B.1.351 and B.1.1.7 variants.

The sequencing used peripheral blood, collected on day 0 of AZD1222 vaccination. This TCR was recovered from an adult in good health. This chain is built from TRBV6-6 and TRBJ2-2, with a weak D call of TRBD2 (7 bases match). The nucleotide sequence is TGTGCCAGCAGATCGGCCGGGGGGCAGAACACCGGGGAGCTGTTTTTT. It specifies CASRSAGGQNTGELFF.